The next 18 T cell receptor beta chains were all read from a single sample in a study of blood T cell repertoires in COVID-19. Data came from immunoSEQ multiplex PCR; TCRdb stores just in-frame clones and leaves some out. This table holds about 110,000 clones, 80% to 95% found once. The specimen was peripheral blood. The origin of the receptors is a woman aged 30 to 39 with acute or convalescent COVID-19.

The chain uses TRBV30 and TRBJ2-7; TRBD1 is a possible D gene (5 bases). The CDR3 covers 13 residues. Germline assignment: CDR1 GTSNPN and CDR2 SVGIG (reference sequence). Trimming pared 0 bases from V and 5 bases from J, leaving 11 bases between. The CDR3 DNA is TGTGCCTGGAGTGTACAAGGGGTCCACGAGCAGTACTTC. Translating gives CAWSVQGVHEQYF.

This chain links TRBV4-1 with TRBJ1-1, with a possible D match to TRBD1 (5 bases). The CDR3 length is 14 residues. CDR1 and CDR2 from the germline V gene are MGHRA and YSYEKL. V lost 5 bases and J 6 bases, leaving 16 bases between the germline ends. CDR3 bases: TGCGCCAGCAGCTCACCGACGGGGGGTCCTGAAGCTTTCTTT. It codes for CASSSPTGGPEAFF.

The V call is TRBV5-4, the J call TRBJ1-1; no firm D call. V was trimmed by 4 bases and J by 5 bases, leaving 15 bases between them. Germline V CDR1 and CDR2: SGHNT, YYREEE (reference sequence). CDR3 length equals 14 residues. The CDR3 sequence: CASSRLGRETEAFF. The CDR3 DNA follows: TGTGCCAGCAGCCGCCTTGGGAGGGAAACTGAAGCTTTCTTT. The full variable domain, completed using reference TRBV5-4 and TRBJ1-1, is ETGVTQSPTHLIKTRGQQVTLRCSSQSGHNTVSWYQQALGQGPQFIFQYYREEENGRGNFPPRFSGLQFPNYSSELNVNALELDDSALYLCASSRLGRETEAFFGQGTRLTVV.

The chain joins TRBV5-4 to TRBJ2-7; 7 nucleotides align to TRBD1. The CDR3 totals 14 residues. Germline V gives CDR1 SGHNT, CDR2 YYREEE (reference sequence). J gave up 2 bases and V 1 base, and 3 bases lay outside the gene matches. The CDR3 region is CASSLSQGTYEQYF. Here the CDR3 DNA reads TGTGCCAGCAGCTTGTCACAGGGGACCTACGAGCAGTACTTC. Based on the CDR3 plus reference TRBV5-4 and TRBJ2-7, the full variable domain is ETGVTQSPTHLIKTRGQQVTLRCSSQSGHNTVSWYQQALGQGPQFIFQYYREEENGRGNFPPRFSGLQFPNYSSELNVNALELDDSALYLCASSLSQGTYEQYFGPGTRLTVT.

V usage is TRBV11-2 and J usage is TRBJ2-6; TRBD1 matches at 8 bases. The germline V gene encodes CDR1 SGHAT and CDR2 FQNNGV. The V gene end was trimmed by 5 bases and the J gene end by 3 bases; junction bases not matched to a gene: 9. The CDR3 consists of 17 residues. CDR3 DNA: TGTGCCAGCAGCACCTTGGGGGACAGGTATGGGGCCAACGTCCTGACTTTC. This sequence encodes CASSTLGDRYGANVLTF. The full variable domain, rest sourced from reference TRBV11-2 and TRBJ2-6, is EAGVAQSPRYKIIEKRQSVAFWCNPISGHATLYWYQQILGQGPKLLIQFQNNGVVDDSQLPKDRFSAERLKGVDSTLKIQPAKLEDSAVYLCASSTLGDRYGANVLTFGAGSRLTVL.

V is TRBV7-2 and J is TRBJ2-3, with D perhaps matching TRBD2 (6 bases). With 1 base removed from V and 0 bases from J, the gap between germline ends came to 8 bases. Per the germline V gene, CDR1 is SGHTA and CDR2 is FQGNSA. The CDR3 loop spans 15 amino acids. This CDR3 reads CASSLDGGSTDTQYF. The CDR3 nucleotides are TGTGCCAGCAGCTTAGATGGGGGGAGCACAGATACGCAGTATTTT.

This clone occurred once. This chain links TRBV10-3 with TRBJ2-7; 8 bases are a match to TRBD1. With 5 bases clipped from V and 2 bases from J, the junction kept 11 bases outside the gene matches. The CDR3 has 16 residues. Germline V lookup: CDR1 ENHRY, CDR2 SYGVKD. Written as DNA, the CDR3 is TGTGCCATCAGTACCGCCGGACAGGGCCAGCCCTACGAGCAGTACTTC. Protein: CAISTAGQGQPYEQYF.

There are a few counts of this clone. The CDR3 loop is CASSEGAGVQETQYF. The CDR3, as DNA: TGCGCCAGCAGCGAAGGAGCGGGGGTCCAAGAGACCCAGTACTTC. This chain links TRBV5-1 with TRBJ2-5; 8 positions agree with TRBD2. Germline CDR1 reads SGHRS; CDR2 reads YFSETQ. The CDR3 totals 15 residues. Trimming cost V 4 bases and J 1 base; bases outside gene matches: 6.

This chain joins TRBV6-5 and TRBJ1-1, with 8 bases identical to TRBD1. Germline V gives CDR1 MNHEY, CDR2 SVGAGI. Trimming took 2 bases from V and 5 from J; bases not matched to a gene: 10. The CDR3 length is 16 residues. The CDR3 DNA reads TGTGCCAGCAGTTACCACGTAGGACAGGGTGGGACTGAAGCTTTCTTT. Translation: CASSYHVGQGGTEAFF.

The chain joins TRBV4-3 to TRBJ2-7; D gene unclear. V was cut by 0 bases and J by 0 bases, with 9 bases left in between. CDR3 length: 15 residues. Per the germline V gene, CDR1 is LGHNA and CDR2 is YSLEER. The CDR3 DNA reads TGCGCCAGCAGCCAAGAACTCCACAGCTCCTACGAGCAGTACTTC. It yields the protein CASSQELHSSYEQYF.

The CDR3 reads CASSDWGQSAGELFF. For the CDR3, the DNA is TGTGCCAGCAGCGACTGGGGACAATCTGCCGGGGAGCTGTTTTTT. This chain links TRBV25-1 with TRBJ2-2, with D tentatively TRBD1 (6 bases). V lost 6 bases and J lost 6, with 17 bases in between. CDR3 length: 15 residues. CDR1 is MGHDK and CDR2 is SYGVNS in the germline V gene.

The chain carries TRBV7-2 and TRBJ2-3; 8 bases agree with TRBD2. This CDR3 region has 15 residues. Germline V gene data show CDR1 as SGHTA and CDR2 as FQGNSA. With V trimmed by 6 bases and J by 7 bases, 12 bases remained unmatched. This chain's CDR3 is CASREGRGATNTQYF. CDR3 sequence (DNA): TGTGCCAGCAGGGAAGGGCGGGGGGCCACCAATACGCAGTATTTT.

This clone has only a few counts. In DNA form, the CDR3 reads TGCGCCAGCAGCCAACCGGGACTAGCGGGGGGGCGAAATGAGCAGTTCTTC. This gives the protein CASSQPGLAGGRNEQFF. This rearrangement joins TRBV4-1 to TRBJ2-1, with 16 nucleotides matching TRBD2. The germline V gene encodes CDR1 MGHRA and CDR2 YSYEKL. The CDR3 length is 17 residues. Trimming took 2 bases from V and 7 from J; bases not matched to a gene: 5.

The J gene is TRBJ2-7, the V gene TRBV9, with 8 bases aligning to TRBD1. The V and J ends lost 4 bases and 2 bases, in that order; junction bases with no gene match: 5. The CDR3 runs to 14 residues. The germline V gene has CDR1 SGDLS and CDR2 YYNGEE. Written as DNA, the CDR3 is TGTGCCAGCAGCATGGGGACAGGAACCTACGAGCAGTACTTC. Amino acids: CASSMGTGTYEQYF.

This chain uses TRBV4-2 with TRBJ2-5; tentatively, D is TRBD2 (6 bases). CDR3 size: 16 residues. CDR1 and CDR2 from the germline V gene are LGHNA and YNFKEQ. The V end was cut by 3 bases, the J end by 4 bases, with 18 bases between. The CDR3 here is CASSQDHSGTLETQYF. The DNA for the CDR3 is TGTGCCAGCAGCCAGGACCATAGCGGAACCTTAGAGACCCAGTACTTC.

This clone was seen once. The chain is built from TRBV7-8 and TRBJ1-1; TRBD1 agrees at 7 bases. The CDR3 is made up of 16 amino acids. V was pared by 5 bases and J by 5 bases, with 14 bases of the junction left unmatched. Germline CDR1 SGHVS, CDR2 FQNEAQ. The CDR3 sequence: CASSQATDRRGTEAFF. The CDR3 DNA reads TGTGCCAGCAGCCAAGCCACGGACAGGCGGGGTACTGAAGCTTTCTTT.

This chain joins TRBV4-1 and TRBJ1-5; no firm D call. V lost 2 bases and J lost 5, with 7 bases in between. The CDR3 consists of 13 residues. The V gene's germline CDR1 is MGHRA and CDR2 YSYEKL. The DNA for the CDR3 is TGCGCCAGCAGCCAATGGGGAGATCAGCCCCAGCATTTT. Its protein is CASSQWGDQPQHF.

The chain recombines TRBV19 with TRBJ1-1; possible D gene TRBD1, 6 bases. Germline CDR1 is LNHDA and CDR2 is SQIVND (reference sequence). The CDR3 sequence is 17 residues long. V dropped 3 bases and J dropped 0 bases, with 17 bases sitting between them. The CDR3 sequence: CASSMRGMIWMNTEAFF. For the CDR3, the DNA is TGTGCCAGTAGTATGAGGGGGATGATATGGATGAACACTGAAGCTTTCTTT.